This entry lists 8 T cell receptor beta chains sequenced from one sample in a study of post-analysis software for immune sequencing data. Overall study results and limits: Elevated frequency relative to controls characterized 4 or 5 TRBV segments in patients, TRBV5-6, TRBV5-1 and TRBV20-1 among them.

Their cognate antigens are unknown. TCR beta cDNA libraries included unique molecular identifiers. TCRdb itself ran the PCR reads through MiXCR, one entry per CDR3 protein. The sample records 550,000 to 700,000 distinct CDR3 sequences, around 40% being singletons. Sequenced: blood. Source of these receptors: a girl aged 5 to 17 with multiple sclerosis.

V gene TRBV7-9 combines with J gene TRBJ2-1; D uncertain. V lost 2 bases and J 1 base, leaving 12 bases between the germline ends. The CDR3 spans 16 residues. The germline V gene encodes CDR1 SEHNR and CDR2 FQNEAQ (reference sequence). CDR3 nucleotide sequence: TGTGCCAGCAGCTTACCGACGGCCCCATCCTACAATGAGCAGTTCTTC. Translation gives CASSLPTAPSYNEQFF.

The chain uses TRBV29-1 and TRBJ1-1; 8 positions match TRBD1. After removal of 6 bases from V and 10 bases from J, the junction contained 10 bases not matched to a gene. Per germline, CDR1 SQVTM and CDR2 ANQGSEA. There are 12 residues in the CDR3. CDR3 DNA: TGCAGCGTCCCGGCCCCAGGGGGCCGAGCTTTCTTT. It yields the protein CSVPAPGGRAFF. The full variable domain, in which reference TRBV29-1 and TRBJ1-1 provide the parts outside the CDR3, is SAVISQKPSRDICQRGTSLTIQCQVDSQVTMMFWYRQQPGQSLTLIATANQGSEATYESGFVIDKFPISRPNLTFSTLTVSNMSPEDSSIYLCSVPAPGGRAFFGQGTRLTVV.

The chain combines TRBV11-3 with TRBJ1-2; 11 positions match TRBD1. Per germline, CDR1 SGHNT and CDR2 YENEEA. The CDR3 has 15 amino acids. The junction had 9 bases not matched to a gene; V was cut back by 5 bases and J by 7 bases. CDR3 protein: CASSQTTGTGGGYTF. For the CDR3, the DNA is TGTGCCAGCAGCCAAACCACCGGGACAGGGGGTGGCTACACCTTC.

This rearrangement joins TRBV7-8 to TRBJ2-7, with 7 bases fitting TRBD1. The V and J ends lost 5 bases and 3 bases, in that order; junction bases with no gene match: 7. The V gene's germline CDR1 is SGHVS and CDR2 FQNEAQ. The CDR3 is 14 residues long. The CDR3: CASSLPGQLYEQYF. The DNA for the CDR3 is TGTGCCAGCAGCCTACCGGGACAGCTCTACGAGCAGTACTTC.

V usage is TRBV20-1 and J usage is TRBJ1-1; D gene uncertain. The V end lost 6 bases, the J end lost 1 base, and 9 bases lay between the germline ends. The CDR3 has 12 residues. Looked up from germline, CDR1 is DFQATT and CDR2 is SNEGSKA (reference sequence). The CDR3 loop reads CSAQRPNTEAFF. The CDR3 DNA reads TGCAGTGCCCAGAGGCCGAACACTGAAGCTTTCTTT.

This clonotype was seen a handful of times. CDR3 in amino acids: CASSLGIGRNTEAFF. The CDR3 bases are TGTGCCAGCAGCTTAGGGATAGGGAGGAACACTGAAGCTTTCTTT. The J gene is TRBJ1-1, the V gene TRBV11-2; D is undetermined. The V gene lost 1 base and the J gene lost 1 base, with 10 bases spanning the gap. Germline V gene sequence: CDR1 SGHAT, CDR2 FQNNGV. The CDR3 sequence is 15 residues long.

This chain uses TRBV5-1 with TRBJ1-1; D may be TRBD1 (5 bases). CDR1 and CDR2 from the germline V gene are SGHRS and YFSETQ. This CDR3 is 14 amino acids long. The V end was cut by 1 base, the J end by 5 bases, with 12 bases between. CDR3: CASSLSGGETEAFF. CDR3 DNA: TGCGCCAGCAGCTTGAGTGGGGGAGAGACTGAAGCTTTCTTT.

The chain employs TRBV20-1 and TRBJ2-7; D is unclear. CDR3 size: 11 residues. Germline loops: CDR1 DFQATT, CDR2 SNEGSKA (reference sequence). V dropped 2 bases and J dropped 5 bases, with 7 bases sitting between them. In nucleotides, the CDR3 is TGCAGTGCTAGAACCTACCACGAGCAGTACTTC. It is translated as CSARTYHEQYF.